Below, 27 T cell receptor beta chains from the same sample are listed, as sequenced in a study of T cells after yellow fever vaccination. Via MiXCR, TCRdb re-called the 5' RACE reads, giving one row per CDR3 protein. This table holds about 580,000 distinct CDR3 sequences, about 17% found once. Here the sequenced sample was PBMCs, taken 5 to 6 days after the first yellow fever vaccination. These receptors all come from a man aged 18 to 35 who received the YFV17D yellow fever vaccine.

This clonotype showed up just a few times. The gene calls are TRBV7-8 and TRBJ2-4; no reliable D call. The CDR3 extends over 15 amino acids. Trimming removed 5 bases at V and 0 bases at J, with 11 bases between. Germline values: CDR1 SGHVS, CDR2 FQNEAQ. CDR3 DNA sequence: TGTGCCAGCAGCCATCTTAGAGGAGCCAAAAACATTCAGTACTTC. Translation gives CASSHLRGAKNIQYF.

This clonotype was picked up a small number of times. The rearrangement uses TRBV7-2 and TRBJ1-6, with TRBD1 identical over 7 bases. J gave up 10 bases and V 3 bases, and 9 bases lay outside the gene matches. CDR1 is SGHTA, CDR2 FQGNSA, per germline. CDR3 length equals 15 residues. The CDR3 loop is CASSFHRGRGSPLHF. The CDR3 DNA reads as TGTGCCAGCAGCTTTCACAGGGGAAGAGGATCACCCCTCCACTTT.

The chain combines TRBV7-2 with TRBJ2-7; 7 bases align to TRBD2. The CDR3 consists of 15 residues. Germline CDR1 SGHTA, CDR2 FQGNSA. Trimming cost V 0 bases and J 3 bases; bases outside gene matches: 5. DNA of the CDR3: TGTGCCAGCAGCTTAGCGGCGGGGGAATACTACGAGCAGTACGTC. This codes for CASSLAAGEYYEQYV.

This chain uses TRBV11-2 with TRBJ1-1; D is unresolved. CDR1 is SGHAT, CDR2 FQNNGV, per germline. Trimming left V 0 bases short and J 5 bases short, with 10 bases between. The length of the CDR3 is 14 residues. The CDR3 is CASSLELRWTEAFF. The CDR3 DNA reads as TGTGCCAGCAGCTTAGAGCTAAGGTGGACTGAAGCTTTCTTT.

This clonotype was recorded a few times. CDR3 protein: CATSASGLAGGTDTQYF. CDR3 nucleotides: TGTGCCACCAGTGCCTCGGGACTAGCGGGGGGAACAGATACGCAGTATTTT. V and J are TRBV24-1 and TRBJ2-3, with 15 bases aligning to TRBD2. The J segment lost 3 bases and the V segment lost 5 bases, leaving 5 bases of the junction unmatched. Per germline, CDR1 KGHDR and CDR2 SFDVKD. The CDR3 has 17 residues.

This clonotype was counted only a few times. The chain joins TRBV7-2 to TRBJ2-5, with D uncertain. V was trimmed by 4 bases and J by 7 bases, leaving 16 bases between them. CDR1 is SGHTA and CDR2 is FQGNSA in the germline V gene. CDR3 length: 14 residues. CDR3 amino acids: CASSSSRAEGTQYF. DNA of the CDR3: TGTGCCAGCAGCTCCTCCAGAGCAGAAGGGACCCAGTACTTC.

In this sample, this clonotype turned up once. This sequence joins TRBV29-1 and TRBJ1-2, with TRBD1 matching over 7 bases. V was clipped by 0 bases and J by 3 bases; unmatched bases: 7. Looked up from germline, CDR1 is SQVTM and CDR2 is ANQGSEA. The CDR3 is 15 amino acids. The CDR3 DNA is TGCAGCGTTGAAGATCTTATGCAGGGGGACTATGGCTACACCTTC. Its protein is CSVEDLMQGDYGYTF.

This clonotype came up a few times. This chain links TRBV12-3 or TRBV12-4 with TRBJ2-3; maybe TRBD2 (5 bases). This CDR3 spans 15 amino acids. The V end lost 3 bases, the J end lost 4 bases, and 14 bases lay between the germline ends. CDR3 DNA sequence: TGTGCCAGCAGTTTCAGTCGGCTAGCATCAGATACGCAGTATTTT. It yields the protein CASSFSRLASDTQYF.

The chain combines TRBV7-3 with TRBJ1-1; TRBD1 aligns across 7 bases. The germline V gene has CDR1 SGHTA and CDR2 FQGTGA. This CDR3 contains 15 residues. V trimming: 5 bases; J trimming: 8 bases; junction bases outside the gene matches: 14. CDR3 residues: CASSPFVRGREEAFF. The CDR3 DNA follows: TGTGCCAGCAGCCCTTTCGTAAGGGGGCGCGAGGAAGCTTTCTTT.

The chain has TRBV30 and TRBJ1-2; D unclear. Germline CDR1 is GTSNPN and CDR2 is SVGIG (reference sequence). The CDR3 consists of 12 residues. V gave up 2 bases and J gave up 8 bases, with 12 bases separating them. CDR3 DNA sequence: TGTGCCTGGAGTCAGGACGCGGTGGGCTACACCTTC. Protein sequence: CAWSQDAVGYTF.

This clonotype has more than one count but fewer than ten. The rearrangement uses TRBV2 and TRBJ2-5, with 9 nucleotides matching TRBD1. V was pared by 5 bases and J by 5 bases, with 9 bases of the junction left unmatched. The CDR3 contains 15 residues. The germline CDR1 and CDR2 sequences are SNHLY and FYNNEI. CDR3 in DNA: TGTGCCAGCAGTCCTGGACAGGGGATGAGGGAGACCCAGTACTTC. Encoded protein: CASSPGQGMRETQYF.

This chain connects TRBV7-9 to TRBJ2-5; maybe TRBD2 (5 bases). The length of the CDR3 is 14 residues. Deletions cut 7 bases from V and 5 bases from J, with 17 bases between. Germline loops: CDR1 SEHNR, CDR2 FQNEAQ (reference sequence). CDR3: CASTPDLALETQYF. In DNA, the CDR3 is TGTGCCAGCACCCCGGATCTAGCTTTGGAGACCCAGTACTTC.

The V and J genes are TRBV7-8 and TRBJ1-3, with a possible D match to TRBD1 (5 bases). Trimming removed 5 bases at V and 0 bases at J, with 20 bases between. In germline, CDR1 is SGHVS, CDR2 FQNEAQ. This CDR3 is built from 18 residues. The CDR3 DNA sequence: TGTGCCAGCAGCGCTTTGGGGGGACCCACATACTCTGGAAACACCATATATTTT. Residues: CASSALGGPTYSGNTIYF.

This clonotype came up many times. V gene TRBV7-3 combines with J gene TRBJ2-2, with D hard to call. Per germline, CDR1 SGHTA and CDR2 FQGTGA. CDR3 length: 14 amino acids. V was cut by 2 bases and J by 4 bases, with 8 bases left in between. CDR3 amino acids: CASSLGVGTGELFF. The DNA for the CDR3 is TGTGCCAGCAGCTTAGGGGTCGGCACCGGGGAGCTGTTTTTT.

Only a few counts were recorded for this clonotype. This sequence joins TRBV11-2 and TRBJ2-5, with a possible D match to TRBD2 (7 bases). V lost 0 bases, J lost 5 bases, and 10 bases lay in between. The CDR3 has 14 residues. Germline CDR1 and CDR2: SGHAT and FQNNGV. Here the CDR3 DNA reads TGTGCCAGCAGCTTAGAGAGGGGGGGGGAGACCCAGTACTTC. Its translation: CASSLERGGETQYF.

The gene calls are TRBV4-1 and TRBJ2-3; TRBD1 or TRBD2 may be the D gene (6 bases each). This CDR3 comprises 15 residues. CDR1 MGHRA and CDR2 YSYEKL come from the germline V gene. The V gene lost 5 bases and the J gene lost 4 bases, with 16 bases spanning the gap. Here the CDR3 reads CASSRTKGGPDTQYF. CDR3 nucleotide sequence: TGCGCCAGCAGCAGAACCAAGGGGGGCCCAGATACGCAGTATTTT.

The J gene is TRBJ1-4, the V gene TRBV12-3 or TRBV12-4; 9 nucleotides match TRBD1. The CDR3 has 15 amino acids. V gave up 5 bases and J gave up 5 bases; unmatched junction bases: 6. This chain's CDR3 is CASSTGTGRNEKLFF. Here the CDR3 DNA reads TGTGCCAGCAGTACCGGGACAGGGAGAAATGAAAAACTGTTTTTT.

This chain links TRBV7-3 with TRBJ2-3; D call uncertain. V lost 1 base and J 0 bases, leaving 14 bases between the germline ends. Germline V gives CDR1 SGHTA, CDR2 FQGTGA. The CDR3 loop spans 17 amino acids. Here the CDR3 reads CASSLIGGRYSTDTQYF. The CDR3 DNA reads TGTGCCAGCAGCTTAATAGGCGGACGTTACAGCACAGATACGCAGTATTTT.

This clonotype came up a few times. The junction differs from germline at one of its ends, possibly a read error. This chain joins TRBV20-1 and TRBJ2-2, with 8 bases lining up with TRBD2. The CDR3 contains 15 residues. Germline CDR1 reads DFQATT; CDR2 reads SNEGSKA (reference sequence). In DNA, the CDR3 is TGCAGTGCAAGAGCGGGGGCCACCAACACCGGGGAGCTGTTTTTT. Translated, it gives CSARAGATNTGELFF.

This rearrangement joins TRBV10-2 to TRBJ2-5; D is unresolved. V lost 4 bases, J lost 4 bases, and 25 bases lay in between. Germline CDR1 and CDR2: WSHSY and SAAADI. The CDR3 length is 18 residues. CDR3: CASSAFPRFTDLLETQYF. CDR3 nucleotides: TGCGCCAGCAGTGCATTCCCACGATTTACCGACTTATTAGAGACCCAGTACTTC.

The chain recombines TRBV4-3 with TRBJ1-2; TRBD1 matches at 7 bases. CDR3 length equals 14 residues. Germline V gene data show CDR1 as LGHNA and CDR2 as YSLEER. After removal of 3 bases from V and 4 bases from J, the junction contained 5 bases not matched to a gene. The CDR3 nucleotides are TGCGCCAGCAGCCACGGGGACAGTTTCTATGGCTACACCTTC. This codes for CASSHGDSFYGYTF.

This chain connects TRBV10-3 to TRBJ1-2; the D gene is possibly TRBD1 (5 bases). Between the trimmed V and J ends, which lost 7 bases and 2 bases, there was a span of 14 bases. CDR3 length: 14 amino acids. From germline, CDR1 is ENHRY and CDR2 SYGVKD. The CDR3 coding sequence is TGTGCCATCAAGCGTGCTGGGGGAAACTATGGCTACACCTTC. Protein: CAIKRAGGNYGYTF.

This chain uses TRBV20-1 with TRBJ2-2; perhaps D is TRBD1 or TRBD2 (7 bases each). The CDR3 sequence is 17 residues long. V shed 0 bases and J shed 0 bases, with 14 bases lying between them. In germline, CDR1 is DFQATT, CDR2 SNEGSKA (reference sequence). The CDR3 coding sequence is TGCAGTGCTAGAGATAGGGGGGGGACAGCGAACACCGGGGAGCTGTTTTTT. Residues: CSARDRGGTANTGELFF.

J is TRBJ1-2 and V is TRBV2; D might be TRBD1 (5 bases). From germline, CDR1 is SNHLY and CDR2 FYNNEI. CDR3 length: 12 amino acids. Between the trimmed V and J ends, which lost 4 bases and 5 bases, there was a span of 8 bases. As DNA, the CDR3 is TGTGCCAGCAGTGGACAGTGGTATGGCTACACCTTC. Its protein is CASSGQWYGYTF.

This clonotype was observed a handful of times. V gene TRBV9 combines with J gene TRBJ1-2, with TRBD1 identical over 10 bases. The ends lost 4 bases at V and 8 bases at J; junction bases unmatched: 8. Per the germline V gene, CDR1 is SGDLS and CDR2 is YYNGEE. The CDR3 is 14 residues long. The CDR3 region has the DNA TGTGCCAGCAGCACGGGACAGGGGTTAGGAGGCTACACCTTC. Protein sequence: CASSTGQGLGGYTF.

This clonotype has only a few counts. V usage is TRBV5-6 and J usage is TRBJ2-3, with D possibly TRBD2 on 5 matching bases. Trimming took off 6 bases at V and 9 bases at J, with 11 bases between the two ends. CDR3 length: 11 amino acids. Germline V lookup: CDR1 SGHDT, CDR2 YYEEEE. CDR3 nucleotides: TGTGCCAGCACAGCCGAGGGAACGCAGTATTTT. Protein: CASTAEGTQYF.

This clonotype was detected many times. The chain joins TRBV20-1 to TRBJ1-1; D possibly corresponds to TRBD1 (5 bases). Trimming stripped 2 bases from V and 1 base from J, with 8 bases between. The CDR3 runs to 13 residues. Germline-derived CDR1 and CDR2 are DFQATT and SNEGSKA (reference sequence). CDR3 protein: CSARKGENTEAFF. The CDR3, as DNA: TGCAGTGCTAGAAAAGGGGAGAACACTGAAGCTTTCTTT.